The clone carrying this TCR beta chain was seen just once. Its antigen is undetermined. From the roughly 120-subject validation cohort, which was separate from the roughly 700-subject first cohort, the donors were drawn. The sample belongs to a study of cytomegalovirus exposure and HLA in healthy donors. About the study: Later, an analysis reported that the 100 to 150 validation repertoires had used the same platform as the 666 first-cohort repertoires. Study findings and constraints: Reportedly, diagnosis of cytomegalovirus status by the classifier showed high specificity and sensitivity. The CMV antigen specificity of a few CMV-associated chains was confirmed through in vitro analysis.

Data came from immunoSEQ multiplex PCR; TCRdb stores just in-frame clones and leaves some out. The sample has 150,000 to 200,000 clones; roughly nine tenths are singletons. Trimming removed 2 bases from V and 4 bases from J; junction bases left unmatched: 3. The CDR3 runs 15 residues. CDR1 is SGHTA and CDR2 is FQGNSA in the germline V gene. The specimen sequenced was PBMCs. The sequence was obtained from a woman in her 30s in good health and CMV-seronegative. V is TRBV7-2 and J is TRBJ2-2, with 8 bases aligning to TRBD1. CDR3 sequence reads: CASSLYRGSTGELFF. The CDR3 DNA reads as TGTGCCAGCAGCTTATACAGGGGGTCCACCGGGGAGCTGTTTTTT.